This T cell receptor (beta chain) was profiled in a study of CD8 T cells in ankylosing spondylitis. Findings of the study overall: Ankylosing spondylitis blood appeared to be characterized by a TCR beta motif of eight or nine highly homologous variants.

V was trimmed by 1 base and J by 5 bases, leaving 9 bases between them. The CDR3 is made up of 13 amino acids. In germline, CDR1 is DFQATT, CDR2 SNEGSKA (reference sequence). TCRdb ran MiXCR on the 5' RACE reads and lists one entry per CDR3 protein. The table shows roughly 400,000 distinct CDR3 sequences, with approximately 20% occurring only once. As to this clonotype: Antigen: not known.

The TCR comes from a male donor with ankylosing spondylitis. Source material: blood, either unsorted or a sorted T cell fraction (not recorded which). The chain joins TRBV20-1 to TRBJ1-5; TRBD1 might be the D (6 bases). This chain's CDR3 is CSARASGDQPQHF. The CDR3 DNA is TGCAGTGCTAGAGCGTCAGGGGATCAGCCCCAGCATTTT.